This T cell receptor (beta chain) was identified during a study of blood T cells in healthy people across ages. Across the study: About one barcoded beta molecule per two T cells was captured by template switching. Regarding the study as a whole: Greater diversity and more naive CD4+ cells were seen in long-lived donors than in aged donors.

Germline V gene sequence: CDR1 MGHRA, CDR2 YSYEKL. V gave up 3 bases and J gave up 5 bases; unmatched junction bases: 4. CDR3 length: 14 residues. This clonotype was found once. Its antigen is not identified. The study recruited healthy Caucasian donors from Russia who were aged roughly 6 to 95. The second PCR ran about 7 to 12 cycles with a sample-barcoded 5' primer and J-beta primers. The template-switch adaptor was a 5' adaptor with 12 random nucleotides. It tagged each cDNA molecule. From the 5' RACE reads, TCRdb called clonotypes with MiXCR, one entry per CDR3 protein. The repertoire holds some 1,800,000 distinct CDR3 sequences, about 39% seen once, with around 23% in the top ten.

Sequenced material: blood. V is TRBV4-1 and J is TRBJ1-1, with 9 bases lining up with TRBD1. This TCR was sampled from a human donor in good health. The chain's CDR3 is CASSQAGQGTEAFF. CDR3 bases: TGCGCCAGCAGCCAGGCGGGACAGGGAACTGAAGCTTTCTTT.